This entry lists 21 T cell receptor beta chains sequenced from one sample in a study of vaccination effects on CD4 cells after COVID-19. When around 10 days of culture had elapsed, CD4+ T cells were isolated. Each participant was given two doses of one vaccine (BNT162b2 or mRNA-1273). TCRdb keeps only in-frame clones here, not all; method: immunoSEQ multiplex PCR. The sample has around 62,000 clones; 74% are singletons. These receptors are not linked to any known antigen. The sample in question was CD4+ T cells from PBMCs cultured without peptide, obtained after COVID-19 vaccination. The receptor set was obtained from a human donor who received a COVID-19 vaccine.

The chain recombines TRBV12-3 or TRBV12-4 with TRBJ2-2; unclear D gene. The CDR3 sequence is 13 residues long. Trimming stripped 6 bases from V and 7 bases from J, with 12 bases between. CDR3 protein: CASSPAPIGELFF. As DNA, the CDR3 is TGTGCCAGCAGCCCGGCACCGATCGGGGAGCTGTTTTTT.

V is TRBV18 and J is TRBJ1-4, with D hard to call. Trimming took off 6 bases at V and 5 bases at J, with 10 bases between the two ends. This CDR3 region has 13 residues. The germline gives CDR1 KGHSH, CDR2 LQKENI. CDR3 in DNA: TGTGCCAGCTCCCGGGGAGAAAATGAAAAACTGTTTTTT. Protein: CASSRGENEKLFF. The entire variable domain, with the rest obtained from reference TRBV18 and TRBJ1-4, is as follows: NAGVMQNPRHLVRRRGQEARLRCSPMKGHSHVYWYRQLPEEGLKFMVYLQKENIIDESGMPKERFSAEFPKEGPSILRIQQVVRGDSAAYFCASSRGENEKLFFGSGTQLSVL.

This chain's CDR3 is CASSLASQGLRQPQHF. Here the CDR3 DNA reads TGTGCCAGCAGCTTAGCAAGTCAGGGGTTAAGGCAGCCCCAGCATTTT. The V call is TRBV7-2, the J call TRBJ1-5, with D maybe TRBD1 (6 bases). Germline CDR1 SGHTA, CDR2 FQGNSA. V was cut by 0 bases and J by 7 bases, with 16 bases left in between. The length of the CDR3 is 16 residues.

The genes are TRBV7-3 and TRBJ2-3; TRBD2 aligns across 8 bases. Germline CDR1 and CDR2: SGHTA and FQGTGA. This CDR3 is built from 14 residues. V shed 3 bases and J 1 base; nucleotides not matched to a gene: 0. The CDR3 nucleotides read TGTGCCAGCAGCTTGACTAGCGGCACAGATACGCAGTATTTT. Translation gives CASSLTSGTDTQYF.

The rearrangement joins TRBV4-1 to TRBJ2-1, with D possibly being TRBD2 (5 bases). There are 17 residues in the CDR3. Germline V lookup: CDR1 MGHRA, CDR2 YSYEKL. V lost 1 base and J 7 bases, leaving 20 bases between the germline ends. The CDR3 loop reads CASSQGPRTPRGNEQFF. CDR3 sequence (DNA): TGCGCCAGCAGCCAAGGGCCTCGGACGCCTAGAGGGAATGAGCAGTTCTTC.

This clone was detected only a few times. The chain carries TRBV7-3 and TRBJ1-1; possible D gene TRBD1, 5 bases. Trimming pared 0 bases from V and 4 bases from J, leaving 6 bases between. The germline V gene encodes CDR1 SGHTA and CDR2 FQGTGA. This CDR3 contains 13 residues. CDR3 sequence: CASSLTGTTEAFF. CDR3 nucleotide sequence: TGTGCCAGCAGCTTAACAGGGACCACTGAAGCTTTCTTT.

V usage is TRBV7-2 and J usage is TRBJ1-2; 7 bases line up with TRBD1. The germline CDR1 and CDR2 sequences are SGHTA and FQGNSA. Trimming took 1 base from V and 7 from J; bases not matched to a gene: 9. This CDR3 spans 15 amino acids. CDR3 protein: CASSLVGWDSFGYTF. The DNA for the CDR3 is TGTGCCAGCAGCTTAGTTGGGTGGGACAGTTTTGGCTACACCTTC.

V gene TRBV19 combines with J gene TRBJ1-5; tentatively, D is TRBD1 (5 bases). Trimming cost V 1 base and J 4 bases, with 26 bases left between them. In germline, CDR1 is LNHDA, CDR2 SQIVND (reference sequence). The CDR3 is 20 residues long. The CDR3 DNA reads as TGTGCCAGTAGTATAGGTCCGGGAGCGAAGGCCAGGGCGGCAAATCAGCCCCAGCATTTT. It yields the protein CASSIGPGAKARAANQPQHF.

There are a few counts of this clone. DNA of the CDR3: TGCGCCAGCAGCCAGACCGTACTGTCATCCTCACCCCTCCACTTT. Amino acid sequence: CASSQTVLSSSPLHF. The rearrangement uses TRBV4-1 and TRBJ1-6; D is ambiguous. V lost 3 bases and J lost 10, with 16 bases in between. The germline V gene has CDR1 MGHRA and CDR2 YSYEKL. The CDR3 loop spans 15 amino acids.

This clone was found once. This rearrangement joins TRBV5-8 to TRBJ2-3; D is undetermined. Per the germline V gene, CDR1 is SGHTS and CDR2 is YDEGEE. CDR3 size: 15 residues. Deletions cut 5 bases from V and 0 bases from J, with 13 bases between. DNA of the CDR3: TGTGCCAGCAGTAATGGGTTTATGAGCACAGATACGCAGTATTTT. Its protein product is CASSNGFMSTDTQYF.

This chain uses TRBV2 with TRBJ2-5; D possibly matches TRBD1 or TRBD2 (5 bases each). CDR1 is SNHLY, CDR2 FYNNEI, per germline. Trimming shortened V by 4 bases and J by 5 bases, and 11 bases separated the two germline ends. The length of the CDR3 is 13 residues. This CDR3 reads CASSGGVSETQYF. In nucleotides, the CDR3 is TGTGCCAGCAGTGGAGGGGTCAGCGAGACCCAGTACTTC.

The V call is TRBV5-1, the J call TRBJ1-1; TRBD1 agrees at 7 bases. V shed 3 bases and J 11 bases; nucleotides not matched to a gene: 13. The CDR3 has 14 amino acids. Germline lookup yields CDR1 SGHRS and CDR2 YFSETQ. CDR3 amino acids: CASSSIPGQVGAFF. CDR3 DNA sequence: TGCGCCAGCAGCTCTATTCCTGGACAGGTTGGTGCTTTCTTT.

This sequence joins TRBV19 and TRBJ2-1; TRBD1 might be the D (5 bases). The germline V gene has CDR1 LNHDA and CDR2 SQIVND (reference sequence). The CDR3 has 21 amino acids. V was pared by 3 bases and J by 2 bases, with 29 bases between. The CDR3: CASSILWFGRVSTLAYNEQFF. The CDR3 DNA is TGTGCCAGTAGTATCTTATGGTTCGGCAGGGTGTCGACTTTGGCCTACAATGAGCAGTTCTTC.

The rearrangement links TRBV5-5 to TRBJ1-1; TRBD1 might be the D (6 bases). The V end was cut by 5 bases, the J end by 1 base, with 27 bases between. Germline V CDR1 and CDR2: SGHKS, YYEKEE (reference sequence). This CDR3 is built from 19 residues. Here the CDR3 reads CASSSGGVGGVRPNTEAFF. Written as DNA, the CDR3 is TGTGCCAGCAGTTCGGGGGGTGTAGGGGGAGTTCGGCCGAACACTGAAGCTTTCTTT.

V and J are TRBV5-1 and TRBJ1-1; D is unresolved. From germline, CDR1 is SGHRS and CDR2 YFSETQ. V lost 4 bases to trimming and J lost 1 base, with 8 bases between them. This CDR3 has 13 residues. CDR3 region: CASSLGRNTEAFF. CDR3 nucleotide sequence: TGCGCCAGCAGCCTAGGGAGGAACACTGAAGCTTTCTTT.

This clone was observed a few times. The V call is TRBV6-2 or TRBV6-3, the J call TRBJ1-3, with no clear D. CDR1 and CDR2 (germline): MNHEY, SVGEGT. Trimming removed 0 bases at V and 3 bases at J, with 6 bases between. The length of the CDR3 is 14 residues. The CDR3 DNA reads TGTGCCAGCAGTTACTCGAGGAATGGAAACACCATATATTTT. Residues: CASSYSRNGNTIYF.

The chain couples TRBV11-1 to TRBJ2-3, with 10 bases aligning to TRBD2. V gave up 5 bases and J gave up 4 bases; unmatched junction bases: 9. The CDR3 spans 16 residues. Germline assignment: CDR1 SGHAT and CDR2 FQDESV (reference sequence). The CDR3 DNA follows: TGTGCCAGCAGCCCCTTAGCGGGGGGTTCATCAGATACGCAGTATTTT. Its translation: CASSPLAGGSSDTQYF.

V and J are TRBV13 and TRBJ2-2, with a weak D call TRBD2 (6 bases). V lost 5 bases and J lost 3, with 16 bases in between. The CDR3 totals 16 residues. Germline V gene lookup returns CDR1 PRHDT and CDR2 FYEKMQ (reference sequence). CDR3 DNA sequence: TGTGCCAGCAGCCCCCGTAGTAGCGGCTACACCGGGGAGCTGTTTTTT. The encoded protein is CASSPRSSGYTGELFF.

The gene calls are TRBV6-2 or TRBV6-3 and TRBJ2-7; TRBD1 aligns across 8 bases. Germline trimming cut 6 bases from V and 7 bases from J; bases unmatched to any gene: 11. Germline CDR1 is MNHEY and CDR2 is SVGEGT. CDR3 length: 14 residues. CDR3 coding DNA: TGTGCCAGCAGCCGCATTACAGGGGGATGGGAGCAGTACGTC. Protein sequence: CASSRITGGWEQYV.

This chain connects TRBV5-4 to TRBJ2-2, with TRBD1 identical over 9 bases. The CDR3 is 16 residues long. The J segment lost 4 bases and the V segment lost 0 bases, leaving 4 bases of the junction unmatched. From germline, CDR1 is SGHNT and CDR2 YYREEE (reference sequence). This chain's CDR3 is CASSLARTGVTGELFF. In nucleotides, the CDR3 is TGTGCCAGCAGCTTGGCCAGGACAGGGGTCACCGGGGAGCTGTTTTTT.

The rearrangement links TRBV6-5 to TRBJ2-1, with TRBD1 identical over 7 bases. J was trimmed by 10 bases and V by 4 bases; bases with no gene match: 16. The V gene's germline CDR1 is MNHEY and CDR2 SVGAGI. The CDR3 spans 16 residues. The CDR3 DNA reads TGTGCCAGCAGTTTAACAGGGGTGGGTAGTGCAAGGGAGCAGTTCTTC. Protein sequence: CASSLTGVGSAREQFF.